This T cell receptor (beta chain) emerged from a study of shared T cell receptors in the human thymus. Assay used: immunoSEQ multiplex PCR; TCRdb lists only in-frame clones, some missing. The profile shows more than 550,000 clones, 75% to 90% of them singletons. There are a few counts of this clone. Between the trimmed V and J ends, which lost 7 bases and 0 bases, there was a span of 12 bases. CDR1 SNHLY and CDR2 FYNNEI come from the germline V gene. CDR3 length equals 14 residues. This sample was also put to use in a study of human thymus T cells. Turning to that study: Resections that were taken during corrective heart surgery supplied the thymus tissue.

Sequenced material: thymocytes. V gene TRBV2 combines with J gene TRBJ1-1; no clear D. The sequence was obtained from a girl less than two years old with a congenital heart defect. The CDR3 coding sequence is TGTGCCAGCATTTCCCCCGAGATGAACACTGAAGCTTTCTTT. Translated, it gives CASISPEMNTEAFF.